This TCR beta chain was captured in a study of vaccination effects on CD4 cells after COVID-19. Germline CDR1 and CDR2: SGHDT and YYEEEE. V was pared by 5 bases and J by 14 bases, with 14 bases between. The CDR3 sequence is 11 residues long. Measured with immunoSEQ multiplex PCR; TCRdb has only the in-frame clones, and not every one. The top ten hold 3.5% to 5.5% of the sample, which has tens of thousands of clones, approximately 80% seen once. Note on this clone: As yet, its antigen is unknown.

Scientists isolated CD4+ T cells after a roughly 10-day culture period ended. Each person got two doses of an mRNA SARS-CoV-2 vaccine, BNT162b2 or mRNA-1273. Vaccinees lacked prior SARS-CoV-2 infection and tested negative for nucleocapsid antibodies. The sample was CD4+ T cells from PBMCs cultured without peptide, taken after COVID-19 vaccination. The receptor was isolated from a human donor who received a COVID-19 vaccine. This chain uses TRBV5-6 with TRBJ2-1; a possible D gene is TRBD1 (6 bases). In nucleotides, the CDR3 is TGTGCCAGCAGGTACCAGGGGCGAGAGTTCTTC. This codes for CASRYQGREFF. Full variable domain (remainder filled in from reference TRBV5-6 and TRBJ2-1): DAGVTQSPTHLIKTRGQQVTLRCSPKSGHDTVSWYQQALGQGPQFIFQYYEEEERQRGNFPDRFSGHQFPNYSSELNVNALLLGDSALYLCASRYQGREFFGPGTRLTVL.